This TCR beta chain came from a study of blood T cell repertoires in COVID-19. In the study overall: Donors in the United States, Italy and Spain gave samples during acute or convalescent COVID-19. The analysed material was cDNA or gDNA that came from T cells, B-cell-depleted T cells, or PBMCs.

V lost 0 bases and J 4 bases, leaving 10 bases between the germline ends. This CDR3 is 15 amino acids long. Germline V gene lookup returns CDR1 MNHEY and CDR2 SVGAGI. In the authors' methods: Estimation of nucleated cell counts was performed using reference gene primer amplification. The method was immunoSEQ multiplex PCR; TCRdb's version includes in-frame clones alone and lacks a portion of them. V, J and clone size derive from that table, while D and trimming were established from the DNA sequence. There are tens of thousands of clones in the sample; roughly 85% occur only once, and about a tenth lies in the top ten.

The J gene is TRBJ1-3, the V gene TRBV6-5; D gene ambiguous. The sequence derives from a human donor in a cohort sampled during active COVID-19. The sequenced sample was peripheral blood. CDR3 in DNA: TGTGCCAGCAGTTACTCCCGGGGTTCAGGAAACACCATATATTTT. Translation: CASSYSRGSGNTIYF.